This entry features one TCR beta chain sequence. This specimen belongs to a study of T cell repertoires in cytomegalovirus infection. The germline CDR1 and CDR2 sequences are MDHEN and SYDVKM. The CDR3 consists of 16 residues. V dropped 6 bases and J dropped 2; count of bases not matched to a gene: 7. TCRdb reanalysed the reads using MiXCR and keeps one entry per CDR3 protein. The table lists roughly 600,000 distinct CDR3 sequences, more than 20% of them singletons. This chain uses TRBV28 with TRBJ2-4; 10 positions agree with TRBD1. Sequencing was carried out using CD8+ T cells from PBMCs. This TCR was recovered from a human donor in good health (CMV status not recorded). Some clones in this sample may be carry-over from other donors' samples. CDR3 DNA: TGTGCCAGCAGCAGCGGACAGGGGGGGACCAAAAACATTCAGTACTTC. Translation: CASSSGQGGTKNIQYF.